The TCR beta chain described here comes from a study of CXCR3-negative and CXCR3-positive naive CD8 T cells. For the study at large: Some 130 million TRB reads were obtained overall (about 1.5 +/- 0.3 million per library). General study results and limits: Post-cryopreservation CXCR3 expression was partly diminished, and the bulk of assays employed fresh PBMCs. More hydrophobic TRB CDR3s occurred in CXCR3-positive than in CXCR3-negative naive cells.

CDR3 length equals 16 residues. Germline V CDR1 and CDR2: ENHRY, SYGVKD. With respect to this clonotype: The target antigen is unknown.

A CD45RO-CCR7+CD27+CD95- profile was what naive CD8+ T cells displayed. Researchers prepared the TRB cDNA libraries using 5' RACE with UMI labels. TCRdb re-called the 5' RACE reads; one entry per CDR3 protein, DNA not given. The sample data list 100,000 to 150,000 distinct CDR3 sequences. The sample comprised naive CXCR3- CD8+ T cells from blood. As to subset: CD45RO-CCR7+CD27+CD95- naive CD8+ T cells lacking CXCR3 (TNR3-). This clonotype was sampled from a human donor in good health. Some clones in this sample may be carry-over from other donors' samples. The rearrangement uses TRBV10-3 and TRBJ2-5; lacking DNA, the TRBD1 call made by TCRdb goes unchecked. This chain's CDR3 is CAISDTAGTVQETQYF.